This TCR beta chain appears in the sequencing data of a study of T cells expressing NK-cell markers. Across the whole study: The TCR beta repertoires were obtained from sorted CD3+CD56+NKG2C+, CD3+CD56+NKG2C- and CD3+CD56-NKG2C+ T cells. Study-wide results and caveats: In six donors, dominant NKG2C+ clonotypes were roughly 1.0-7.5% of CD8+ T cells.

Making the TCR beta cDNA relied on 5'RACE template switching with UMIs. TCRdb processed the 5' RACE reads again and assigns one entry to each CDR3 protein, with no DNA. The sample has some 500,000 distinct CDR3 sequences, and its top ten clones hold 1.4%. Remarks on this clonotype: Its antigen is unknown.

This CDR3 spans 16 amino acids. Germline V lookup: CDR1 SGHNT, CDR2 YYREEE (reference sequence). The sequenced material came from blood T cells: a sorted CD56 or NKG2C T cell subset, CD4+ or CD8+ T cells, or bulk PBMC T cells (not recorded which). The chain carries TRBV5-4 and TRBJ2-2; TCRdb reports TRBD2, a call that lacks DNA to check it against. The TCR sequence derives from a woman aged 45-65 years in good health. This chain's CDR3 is CASSSRTTAVAGELFF.